This TCR beta chain was found in a study of OX40 agonist ivuxolimab in advanced cancers. Overall study context: In this trial design, patients received ivuxolimab intravenously at 0.01 to 10 mg/kg every 2 weeks. Three dose-escalation patients had partial responses: one with hepatocellular carcinoma and two with cutaneous melanoma. Study-wide points: Among the least clonally expanded were partial responders at 0.1-3.0 mg/kg.

People who had autoimmune disease history or systemic immunosuppression were excluded. This clone was seen a few times. The antigen is not known. Method: immunoSEQ multiplex PCR; TCRdb's copy keeps in-frame clones and lacks some. The table includes fewer than 120,000 clones, 89% detected once. Trimming left V 6 bases short and J 6 bases short, with 14 bases between. Germline lookup yields CDR1 ENHRY and CDR2 SYGVKD. The CDR3 extends over 13 amino acids. Sequenced here: CD4+ or CD8+ T cells sorted from blood, sampled in a trial of the OX40 agonist ivuxolimab. This TCR derives from an adult with an advanced solid tumor such as melanoma, head and neck, liver or kidney cancer. This chain joins TRBV10-3 and TRBJ1-1; D unresolved. CDR3 region: CAISDGLFAEAFF. In nucleotides, the CDR3 is TGTGCCATCAGCGATGGATTATTCGCTGAAGCTTTCTTT.